The 25 T cell receptor beta chains listed next were all sequenced from one sample in a study of cytomegalovirus exposure and HLA in healthy donors. 60 Vbeta and 13 Jbeta primers were used in PCR. Generated by immunoSEQ multiplex PCR, the TCRdb table keeps only in-frame clones and is missing some. The sample contains about 180,000 clones, 79% of which appear only once. Sequenced: PBMCs. These receptor sequences come from a middle-aged woman in good health and CMV-seronegative.

This clone was recorded a few times. The rearrangement joins TRBV21-1 to TRBJ1-1. TRBV21-1 is tagged as a pseudogene. CDR3 size: 13 residues. The chain's CDR3 is CASSKGVRAEAFF. CDR3 sequence (DNA): TGTGCCAGCAGCAAAGGTGTTCGAGCTGAAGCTTTCTTT.

The chain links TRBV5-1 to TRBJ1-6; D is perhaps TRBD1 (6 bases). In germline, CDR1 is SGHRS, CDR2 YFSETQ. The CDR3 is 18 residues long. The V gene lost 4 bases and the J gene lost 1 base, with 18 bases spanning the gap. The CDR3 spells CASSGGPQGGSYNSPLHF. Written as DNA, the CDR3 is TGCGCCAGCAGCGGAGGCCCACAGGGCGGATCCTATAATTCACCCCTCCACTTT.

This clone was detected only a few times. The J gene is TRBJ1-1, the V gene TRBV5-4; D not certain. This CDR3 is built from 15 residues. The germline V gene has CDR1 SGHNT and CDR2 YYREEE (reference sequence). V was shortened by 4 bases and J by 0 bases, with 13 bases between the two germline ends. In DNA form, the CDR3 reads TGTGCCAGCAGCCCCTGGCGGAGCCTGAACACTGAAGCTTTCTTT. Its protein is CASSPWRSLNTEAFF.

The chain carries TRBV6-1 and TRBJ1-1, with 7 bases lining up with TRBD1. CDR3 length: 13 amino acids. The junction had 12 bases not matched to a gene; V was cut back by 11 bases and J by 6 bases. Germline loops: CDR1 MNHNS, CDR2 SASEGT. The CDR3 nucleotides are TGTGCCTGCCATGACAGGGATATCGCTGAAGCTTTCTTT. It yields the protein CACHDRDIAEAFF.

V gene TRBV27 combines with J gene TRBJ2-4; 7 bases agree with TRBD1. J gave up 0 bases and V 5 bases, and 7 bases lay outside the gene matches. Germline CDR1 reads MNHEY; CDR2 reads SMNVEV (reference sequence). The CDR3 covers 16 residues. CDR3 loop: CASSPWDSLAKNIQYF. The CDR3 DNA is TGTGCCAGCAGTCCGTGGGACAGTCTAGCCAAAAACATTCAGTACTTC.

The chain uses TRBV5-4 and TRBJ2-1, with D perhaps matching TRBD2 (5 bases). Looked up from germline, CDR1 is SGHNT and CDR2 is YYREEE (reference sequence). This CDR3 has 16 amino acids. The V end was cut by 5 bases, the J end by 0 bases, with 15 bases between. The CDR3 region is CASRVSGSSSYNEQFF. For the CDR3, the DNA is TGTGCCAGCAGGGTATCGGGGTCGAGCTCCTACAATGAGCAGTTCTTC.

V usage is TRBV4-3 and J usage is TRBJ1-4; 7 positions match TRBD1. The germline CDR1 and CDR2 sequences are LGHNA and YSLEER. V was pared by 1 base and J by 8 bases, with 4 bases of the junction left unmatched. The CDR3 runs to 14 residues. This CDR3 is CASSQGQGGEKLFF. CDR3 in DNA: TGCGCCAGCAGCCAAGGACAGGGTGGAGAAAAACTGTTTTTT.

The genes are TRBV6-1 and TRBJ2-2; TRBD1 matches at 9 bases. CDR1 and CDR2 (germline): MNHNS, SASEGT. This CDR3 spans 13 amino acids. Trimming cost V 7 bases and J 8 bases; bases outside gene matches: 5. CDR3 in DNA: TGTGCCAGCACCGACAGGGGGGCTGGGGAGCTGTTTTTT. Translated, it gives CASTDRGAGELFF.

The chain recombines TRBV25-1 with TRBJ2-1; D is undetermined. Per germline, CDR1 MGHDK and CDR2 SYGVNS. Trimming shortened V by 8 bases and J by 7 bases, and 15 bases separated the two germline ends. The CDR3 loop spans 13 amino acids. The CDR3 is CASSTAYGNEQFF. CDR3 nucleotide sequence: TGTGCCAGCTCTACCGCGTACGGGAATGAGCAGTTCTTC. The full variable domain, with the rest looked up from reference TRBV25-1 and TRBJ2-1, is EADIYQTPRYLVIGTGKKITLECSQTMGHDKMYWYQQDPGMELHLIHYSYGVNSTEKGDLSSESTVSRIRTEHFPLTLESARPSHTSQYLCASSTAYGNEQFFGPGTRLTVL.

This clone was seen a single time. The rearrangement links TRBV19 to TRBJ1-1, with 7 bases matching TRBD1. The CDR3 has 12 amino acids. Germline V gene sequence: CDR1 LNHDA, CDR2 SQIVND (reference sequence). Unmatched junction bases numbered 3, after V lost 7 bases and J lost 4 bases. The CDR3 sequence: CASKDRTTEAFF. CDR3 in DNA: TGTGCCAGTAAGGACAGGACCACTGAAGCTTTCTTT.

This clone was seen a single time. The CDR3 DNA sequence: TGTGCCAGCTTGGAGCGGGGAAGCTCCTACAATGAGCAGTTCTTC. Protein sequence: CASLERGSSYNEQFF. The chain carries TRBV6-5 and TRBJ2-1, with 7 bases that match TRBD2. CDR3 length: 15 residues. With V trimmed by 8 bases and J by 0 bases, 7 bases remained unmatched. Germline-derived CDR1 and CDR2 are MNHEY and SVGAGI.

This sequence joins TRBV29-1 and TRBJ2-7; 8 bases agree with TRBD1. V shed 5 bases and J 0 bases; nucleotides not matched to a gene: 6. The CDR3 has 14 amino acids. CDR1 is SQVTM, CDR2 ANQGSEA, per germline. The CDR3 loop reads CSVYDRGHSYEQYF. The CDR3 DNA is TGCAGCGTTTATGACAGGGGCCACTCCTACGAGCAGTACTTC.

The CDR3 coding sequence is TGTGCCAGCAGCGAGACAGGAAATTCACCCCTCCACTTT. Translated: CASSETGNSPLHF. The J gene is TRBJ1-6, the V gene TRBV11-3, with D tentatively TRBD1 (6 bases). This CDR3 region has 13 residues. V shed 5 bases and J shed 7 bases, with 9 bases lying between them. Germline-derived CDR1 and CDR2 are SGHNT and YENEEA.

This chain joins TRBV19 and TRBJ1-4; D is unresolved. This CDR3 has 13 residues. V was clipped by 0 bases and J by 8 bases, with 7 bases between them. Germline CDR1 LNHDA, CDR2 SQIVND (reference sequence). Here the CDR3 DNA reads TGTGCCAGTAGTATAGATGATCGGGAAAAACTGTTTTTT. Protein: CASSIDDREKLFF.

V and J are TRBV30 and TRBJ1-4; maybe TRBD1 (6 bases). Germline V CDR1 and CDR2: GTSNPN, SVGIG (reference sequence). The V end lost 3 bases, the J end lost 8 bases, and 19 bases lay between the germline ends. This CDR3 comprises 15 residues. This chain's CDR3 is CAWRVTTGLGEKLFF. For the CDR3, the DNA is TGTGCCTGGAGGGTAACCACAGGGTTAGGCGAAAAACTGTTTTTT.

This rearrangement joins TRBV6-5 to TRBJ1-2; D gene ambiguous. Trimming stripped 5 bases from V and 7 bases from J, with 8 bases between. Germline CDR1 MNHEY, CDR2 SVGAGI. The CDR3 has 11 residues. CDR3 residues: CASSLAGGYTF. In DNA, the CDR3 is TGTGCCAGCAGTCTTGCGGGTGGCTACACCTTC.

The chain recombines TRBV21-1 with TRBJ2-7; TRBD1 is the table's D call and was not checked against the DNA. TRBV21-1 constitutes a pseudogene. The CDR3 covers 15 residues. CDR3: CASSKEGQGAVEQYF. In DNA, the CDR3 is TGTGCCAGCAGCAAAGAAGGCCAGGGGGCAGTTGAGCAGTACTTC.

In this sample, this clone turned up once. This chain links TRBV9 with TRBJ2-5; TRBD2 aligns across 10 bases. J gave up 5 bases and V 0 bases, and 4 bases lay outside the gene matches. The CDR3 is 15 residues long. Germline-derived CDR1 and CDR2 are SGDLS and YYNGEE. The CDR3 loop reads CASSVATSGTETQYF. As DNA, the CDR3 is TGTGCCAGCAGCGTAGCTACTAGCGGGACTGAGACCCAGTACTTC.

This clone occurred a few times. V and J are TRBV5-3 and TRBJ1-5; tentative D call: TRBD1 (5 bases). TRBV5-3 is an open reading frame whose function is uncertain. The CDR3 covers 14 residues. V was clipped by 10 bases and J by 2 bases, with 16 bases between them. The CDR3 is CAPKPGKGNQPQHF. The CDR3 nucleotides read TGTGCCCCAAAACCAGGGAAAGGCAATCAGCCCCAGCATTTT.

This chain joins TRBV5-1 and TRBJ1-4; 8 positions match TRBD1. Per germline, CDR1 SGHRS and CDR2 YFSETQ. J was trimmed by 7 bases and V by 3 bases; bases with no gene match: 8. This CDR3 spans 15 amino acids. The CDR3 DNA sequence: TGCGCCAGCAGCTCCTCAGGGACAGGAGTTGAAAAACTGTTTTTT. Its translation is CASSSSGTGVEKLFF.

This clone was counted only a few times. The gene calls are TRBV6-6 and TRBJ1-2, with D possibly being TRBD1 (6 bases). The CDR3 extends over 14 amino acids. Germline V gene lookup returns CDR1 MNHNY and CDR2 SVGAGI (reference sequence). V lost 0 bases to trimming and J lost 8 bases, with 13 bases between them. Written as DNA, the CDR3 is TGTGCCAGCAGTTACTCGACCGGGACACAAGGCTACACCTTC. It yields the protein CASSYSTGTQGYTF.

This sequence joins TRBV2 and TRBJ2-1; 8 bases line up with TRBD2. J was trimmed by 8 bases and V by 7 bases; bases with no gene match: 10. Germline assignment: CDR1 SNHLY and CDR2 FYNNEI. There are 14 residues in the CDR3. Here the CDR3 DNA reads TGTGCCAGCACCCTAGGGACTAGTGTGCATGAGCAGTTCTTC. Amino acid sequence: CASTLGTSVHEQFF.

The genes are TRBV6-5 and TRBJ2-2; tentatively, D is TRBD2 (6 bases). From germline, CDR1 is MNHEY and CDR2 SVGAGI. V shed 4 bases and J shed 4 bases, with 13 bases lying between them. This CDR3 is built from 15 residues. The CDR3 DNA follows: TGTGCCAGCAGTTCAGGGAGGAGAAGCACCGGGGAGCTGTTTTTT. Translated: CASSSGRRSTGELFF.

A word on this clone: Sequence at one end of the junction differs from germline and may be a read error. The chain joins TRBV19 to TRBJ1-2, with 10 bases that match TRBD1. Germline lookup yields CDR1 LNHDA and CDR2 SQIVND (reference sequence). The CDR3 spans 14 residues. This chain's CDR3 is CASRTGGASYGYPF. The CDR3 region has the DNA TGTGCCAGTAGGACAGGGGGCGCTTCTTATGGCTACCCCTTC.

As DNA, the CDR3 is TGTGCCAGTAGGGGGAGGGGGGCGATTGAAGCTTTCTTT. Its translation is CASRGRGAIEAFF. V is TRBV19 and J is TRBJ1-1; D is possibly TRBD1 (6 bases). The CDR3 is 13 amino acids. The germline gives CDR1 LNHDA, CDR2 SQIVND (reference sequence). V was cut by 6 bases and J by 7 bases, with 15 bases left in between.